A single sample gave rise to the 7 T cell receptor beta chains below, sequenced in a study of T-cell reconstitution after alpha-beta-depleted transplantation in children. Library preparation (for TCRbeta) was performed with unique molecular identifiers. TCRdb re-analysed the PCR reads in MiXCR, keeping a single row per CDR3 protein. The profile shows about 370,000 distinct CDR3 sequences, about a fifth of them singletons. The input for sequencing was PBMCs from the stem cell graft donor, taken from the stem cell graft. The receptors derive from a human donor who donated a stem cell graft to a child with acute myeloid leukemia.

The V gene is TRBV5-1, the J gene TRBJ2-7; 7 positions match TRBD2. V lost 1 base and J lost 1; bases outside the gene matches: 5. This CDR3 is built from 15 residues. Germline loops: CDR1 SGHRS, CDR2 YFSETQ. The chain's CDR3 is CASSLFDSGSYEQYF. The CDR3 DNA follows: TGCGCCAGCAGCTTGTTTGATAGCGGGTCCTACGAGCAGTACTTC.

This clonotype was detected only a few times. This chain's CDR3 is CASSPGSLSYEQYF. The CDR3 DNA sequence: TGTGCCAGCAGCCCAGGGTCCCTCTCCTACGAGCAGTACTTC. V gene TRBV9 combines with J gene TRBJ2-7; tentatively, D is TRBD1 (5 bases). The germline gives CDR1 SGDLS, CDR2 YYNGEE. Trimming took 4 bases from V and 0 from J, leaving 11 bases between them. The CDR3 spans 14 residues.

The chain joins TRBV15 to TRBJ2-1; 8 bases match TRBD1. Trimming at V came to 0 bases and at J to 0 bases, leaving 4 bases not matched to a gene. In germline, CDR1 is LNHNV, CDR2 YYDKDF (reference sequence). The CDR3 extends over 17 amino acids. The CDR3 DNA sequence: TGTGCCACCAGCAGAGAGAACAGGGGGAGCTCCTACAATGAGCAGTTCTTC. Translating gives CATSRENRGSSYNEQFF. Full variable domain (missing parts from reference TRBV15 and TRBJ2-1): DAMVIQNPRYQVTQFGKPVTLSCSQTLNHNVMYWYQQKSSQAPKLLFHYYDKDFNNEADTPDNFQSRRPNTSFCFLDIRSPGLGDTAMYLCATSRENRGSSYNEQFFGPGTRLTVL.

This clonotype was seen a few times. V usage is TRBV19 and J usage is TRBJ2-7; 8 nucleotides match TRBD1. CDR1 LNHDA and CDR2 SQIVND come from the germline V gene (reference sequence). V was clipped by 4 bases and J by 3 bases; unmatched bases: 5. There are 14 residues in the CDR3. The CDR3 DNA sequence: TGTGCCAGTAGTACTCCAGGACAGGGCTACGAGCAGTACTTC. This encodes CASSTPGQGYEQYF.

CDR3 sequence (DNA): TGTGCCACCAGCAGACAGGCTTCTGGTTCACCCCTCCACTTT. Translating it yields CATSRQASGSPLHF. The chain recombines TRBV15 with TRBJ1-6; unclear D gene. Trimming stripped 2 bases from V and 9 bases from J, with 11 bases between. The CDR3 totals 14 residues. Germline loops: CDR1 LNHNV, CDR2 YYDKDF (reference sequence).

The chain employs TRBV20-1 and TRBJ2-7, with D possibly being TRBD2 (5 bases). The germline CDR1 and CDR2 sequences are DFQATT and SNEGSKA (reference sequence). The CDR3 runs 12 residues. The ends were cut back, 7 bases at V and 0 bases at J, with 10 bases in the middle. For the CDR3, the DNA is TGCAGTGGTAGTGGGAGCTCCTACGAGCAGTACTTC. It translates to CSGSGSSYEQYF.

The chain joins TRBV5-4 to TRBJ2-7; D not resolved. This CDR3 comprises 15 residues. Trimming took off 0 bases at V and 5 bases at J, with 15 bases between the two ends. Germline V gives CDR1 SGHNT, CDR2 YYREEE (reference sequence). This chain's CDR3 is CASSLAARHDDEQYF. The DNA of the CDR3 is TGTGCCAGCAGCTTGGCTGCGAGACACGACGACGAGCAGTACTTC.